Listed below are T cell receptor beta chains from one sample, sequenced in a study of response to subunit inactivated influenza vaccine. Each CDR3 protein is one row after TCRdb ran MiXCR on the RT-PCR reads. Of 600,000 to 700,000 distinct CDR3 sequences in the sample, about 15% were seen once. Sequences were derived from PBMCs from blood, sampled about 14 days before vaccination. The origin of the receptors is a man aged 45-65 years who received an inactivated influenza vaccine. Each CDR3 is given with its conserved first and last residue. D genes are given only for firm matches. The size entry is marked missing in some rows and otherwise reads once, few, many or a size class.

NA,NA,TRBJ1-1,TRBV19,CASGIRNTEAFF,TGTGCCAGTGGTATTAGGAACACTGAAGCTTTCTTT
NA,many,TRBJ1-2,TRBV10-3,CAAGLMDANYGYTF,TGTGCCGCCGGACTAATGGACGCTAACTATGGCTACACCTTC
TRBD1,NA,TRBJ2-7,TRBV23-1,CASSRLGQKSSYEQYF,TGCGCCAGCAGTCGCCTGGGACAGAAAAGCTCCTACGAGCAGTACTTC
NA,many,TRBJ2-5,TRBV20-1,CSTRQTLQETQYF,TGCAGTACTCGACAGACTCTACAAGAGACCCAGTACTTC
NA,NA,TRBJ1-6,TRBV6-1,CASSRRIGTNSPHHF,TGTGCCAGCAGTCGTCGTATAGGAACTAATTCACCGCACCACTTT
TRBD1,few,TRBJ2-1,TRBV20-1,CSARDRRSYNEQFF,TGCAGTGCTAGGGACAGGAGATCTTACAATGAGCAGTTCTTC
NA,many,TRBJ1-1,TRBV3-1,CASSPGGPNTEAFF,TGTGCCAGCAGCCCCGGGGGGCCGAACACTGAAGCTTTCTTT
NA,NA,TRBJ1-1,TRBV29-1,CSVATGLDLTEAFF,TGCAGCGTCGCCACTGGTCTGGATTTGACTGAAGCTTTCTTT
NA,NA,TRBJ1-1,TRBV5-1,CASSLEGGEITEAFF,TGCGCCAGCAGCTTGGAGGGCGGGGAGATCACTGAAGCTTTCTTT
TRBD1,NA,TRBJ2-2,TRBV5-1,CASSPGQGVSAGELFF,TGCGCCAGCAGCCCAGGACAGGGTGTTTCGGCCGGGGAGCTGTTTTTT
NA,NA,TRBJ1-1,TRBV2,CASRRSTDGGTEAFF,TGTGCCAGCAGACGATCTACGGACGGGGGAACTGAAGCTTTCTTT
TRBD2,NA,TRBJ2-1,TRBV20-1,CSPRGGLNEQFF,TGCAGTCCGCGGGGGGGGTTGAATGAGCAGTTCTTC
NA,few,TRBJ1-2,TRBV29-1,CSVLGSGYGYTF,TGCAGCGTCCTAGGGAGTGGCTATGGCTACACCTTC
NA,NA,TRBJ2-4,TRBV6-1,CASSPLSGTQAKNIQYF,TGTGCCAGCAGTCCCCTCTCCGGGACCCAAGCCAAAAACATTCAGTACTTC
NA,few,TRBJ2-7,TRBV28,CASSLHTRFVDRRVTYEQYF,TGTGCCAGCAGTTTACATACCCGGTTCGTTGACAGGAGGGTGACCTACGAGCAGTACTTC
NA,NA,TRBJ1-4,TRBV7-9,CASSLGAAATNEKLFF,TGTGCCAGCAGCTTAGGGGCCGCGGCAACTAATGAAAAACTGTTTTTT
NA,few,TRBJ1-2,TRBV7-9,CASSSWTNNYGYTF,TGTGCCAGCAGCTCTTGGACAAACAACTATGGCTACACCTTC
TRBD2,few,TRBJ2-1,TRBV29-1,CSVEGLAYYNEQFF,TGCAGCGTTGAGGGACTAGCGTATTACAATGAGCAGTTCTTC
NA,NA,TRBJ2-7,TRBV4-1,CASSQASTPTYEQYF,TGCGCCAGCAGCCAAGCAAGCACGCCGACCTACGAGCAGTACTTC
TRBD2,NA,TRBJ2-3,TRBV6-2/TRBV6-3,CASSYATSGRPTNTDTQYF,TGTGCCAGCAGTTATGCCACTAGCGGGAGGCCGACGAACACAGATACGCAGTATTTT
TRBD1,many,TRBJ2-1,TRBV20-1,CSARGGQGAAYNEQFF,TGCAGTGCTAGAGGTGGGCAGGGGGCGGCCTACAATGAGCAGTTCTTC
TRBD2,few,TRBJ2-1,TRBV19,CASSTGGTYNEQFF,TGTGCCAGTAGCACGGGAGGAACCTACAATGAGCAGTTCTTC
TRBD1,NA,TRBJ2-7,TRBV20-1,CSATGTEARYYEQYF,TGCAGTGCTACAGGGACAGAAGCAAGGTACTACGAGCAGTACTTC
TRBD2,few,TRBJ2-1,TRBV6-5,CASSYAKRGGLYNEQFF,TGTGCCAGCAGTTACGCCAAGCGGGGGGGCCTGTACAATGAGCAGTTCTTC
NA,few,TRBJ2-2,TRBV7-2,CASSLGLGKLNGELFF,TGTGCCAGCAGCTTAGGTCTCGGGAAGCTGAACGGGGAGCTGTTTTTT
NA,few,TRBJ2-5,TRBV5-1,CASSEPRGQETQYF,TGCGCCAGCAGCGAACCGAGGGGCCAGGAGACCCAGTACTTC
NA,NA,TRBJ2-7,TRBV30,CAWSEQATYEQYF,TGTGCCTGGAGTGAGCAGGCCACCTACGAGCAGTACTTC
NA,few,TRBJ2-1,TRBV4-2,CASSQDPGAVYNEQFF,TGTGCCAGCAGCCAAGATCCGGGAGCGGTCTACAATGAGCAGTTCTTC
NA,few,TRBJ2-7,TRBV3-1,CASSQFHGSEQYF,TGTGCCAGCAGCCAATTTCACGGAAGCGAGCAGTACTTC
NA,few,TRBJ1-1,TRBV28,CASRPDRTRRTEAFF,TGTGCCAGCAGACCCGACAGGACACGACGCACTGAAGCTTTCTTT
NA,many,TRBJ2-3,TRBV10-3,CAISESLRVQPDTQYF,TGTGCCATCAGTGAGTCGCTCAGGGTTCAGCCAGATACGCAGTATTTT
TRBD1,NA,TRBJ2-5,TRBV5-1,CASSLEQGAPETQYF,TGCGCCAGCAGCTTGGAACAGGGGGCGCCTGAGACCCAGTACTTC
TRBD2,NA,TRBJ2-1,TRBV15,CATSRTLSGRGNNEQFF,TGTGCCACCAGCAGAACCCTTAGCGGGAGGGGAAACAATGAGCAGTTCTTC
NA,few,TRBJ2-1,TRBV7-2,CASSPPGRYQFF,TGTGCCAGCAGCCCACCAGGTCGCTATCAGTTCTTC
TRBD2,NA,TRBJ2-1,TRBV27,CASSPTLAGSWNEQFF,TGTGCCAGCAGTCCAACTTTAGCGGGGTCGTGGAATGAGCAGTTCTTC
NA,few,TRBJ1-3,TRBV18,CASSQGNTIYF,TGTGCCAGCTCACAAGGAAACACCATATATTTT
NA,NA,TRBJ1-3,TRBV12-3/TRBV12-4,CASTGPASGNTIYF,TGTGCCAGCACTGGTCCCGCTTCAGGAAACACCATATATTTT
NA,NA,TRBJ1-2,TRBV12-3/TRBV12-4,CASTDSNGYTF,TGTGCCTCAACAGATTCGAATGGCTACACCTTC
NA,NA,TRBJ2-3,TRBV28,CASSLHSTGIPSTDTQYF,TGTGCCAGCAGTTTGCATTCAACAGGGATACCTAGCACAGATACGCAGTATTTT
NA,NA,TRBJ2-1,TRBV6-5,CASSYSRRGQGEQFF,TGTGCCAGCAGTTACTCGAGGAGGGGGCAGGGTGAGCAGTTCTTC
NA,NA,TRBJ2-1,TRBV3-1,CASSQDGEQFF,TGTGCCAGCAGCCAAGATGGTGAGCAGTTCTTC
NA,few,TRBJ2-1,TRBV10-1,CASTRTLDEQFF,TGCGCCAGCACCCGGACCCTCGATGAGCAGTTCTTC
TRBD2,NA,TRBJ2-2,TRBV5-4,CASSSLLAGFNTGELFF,TGTGCCAGCAGCAGCCTGCTAGCGGGGTTTAACACCGGGGAGCTGTTTTTT
NA,NA,TRBJ2-5,TRBV5-5,CASRQRETQYF,TGTGCCAGCAGACAAAGGGAGACCCAGTACTTC
TRBD2,NA,TRBJ2-1,TRBV9,CASSNGLAGGQGYNEQFF,TGTGCCAGCAGCAACGGACTAGCGGGGGGGCAGGGCTACAATGAGCAGTTCTTC
NA,few,TRBJ1-1,TRBV29-1,CSVFVTWDTEAFF,TGCAGCGTCTTCGTTACATGGGACACTGAAGCTTTCTTT
TRBD2,NA,TRBJ2-7,TRBV20-1,CSARDRWGLAGGYEQYF,TGCAGTGCTAGAGACCGATGGGGACTAGCGGGGGGGTACGAGCAGTACTTC